This is a list of T cell receptor beta chains from one sample in a study of blood T cells in healthy people across ages. TCRdb called the 5' RACE reads again in MiXCR, with one record for every CDR3 protein. The repertoire consists of 650,000 to 1,000,000 distinct CDR3 sequences, with approximately 35% occurring once and the leading ten covering 10% to 15%. The sequenced sample consisted of blood. The receptors originated from a man younger than 30 in good health. Each CDR3 is given with its conserved first and last residue. Each record gives: D gene, V gene, J gene, clone size, CDR3 DNA, CDR3 protein. The D gene is left open where the match is weak. Not every row has a clone size; where given, it reads once, few, many or a size class.

.	TRBV18	TRBJ2-1	.	TGTGCCAGCTCACCAGACGCGCGCGGTGAGCAGTTCTTC	CASSPDARGEQFF
TRBD1	TRBV2	TRBJ1-6	.	TGTGCCAGCAGCGCGGGACAGACGAATTCACCCCTCCACTTT	CASSAGQTNSPLHF
TRBD2	TRBV7-2	TRBJ2-5	.	TGTGCCAGCAGCTTACCCTCTAGCGGGGGGTGGGAGACCCAGTACTTC	CASSLPSSGGWETQYF
TRBD1	TRBV7-2	TRBJ2-2	.	TGTGCCAGCAGCATAGTGACAGGGGACACCGGGGAGCTGTTTTTT	CASSIVTGDTGELFF
.	TRBV12-3/TRBV12-4	TRBJ1-5	few	TGTGCCAGCACCCCTACAGGGAGCAATCAGCCCCAGCATTTT	CASTPTGSNQPQHF
TRBD2	TRBV3-1	TRBJ2-3	.	TGTGCCAGCAGCCAAGAACTAGCGGGGGGGCCACATACGCAGTATTTT	CASSQELAGGPHTQYF
.	TRBV12-3/TRBV12-4	TRBJ2-5	many	TGTGCCAGCAGTCCCCCCTTGGGGGAGACCCAGTACTTC	CASSPPLGETQYF
.	TRBV12-3/TRBV12-4	TRBJ2-7	.	TGTGCCAGCAGGGAGAGCGGCAGCTCCTACAATGAGCAGTACTTC	CASRESGSSYNEQYF
TRBD2	TRBV20-1	TRBJ2-3	.	TGCAGTGCTAAAGGACTAGCGGGTCGCACAGATACGCAGTATTTT	CSAKGLAGRTDTQYF
.	TRBV9	TRBJ2-1	.	TGTGCCAGCAGCGTAGGAACAGGACCATTCTACAATGAGCAGTTCTTC	CASSVGTGPFYNEQFF
TRBD2	TRBV20-1	TRBJ2-1	.	TGCAGTGCTCGGACTAGTGGCGATGAGCAGTTCTTC	CSARTSGDEQFF
.	TRBV4-1	TRBJ2-3	.	TGCGCCAGCAGCCAAGATTTCCCCCCCGCGGATACGCAGTATTTT	CASSQDFPPADTQYF
.	TRBV7-2	TRBJ2-3	.	TGTGCCAGCAGCCCGGGTTACTGGGGGGAGCCAGATACGCAGTATTTT	CASSPGYWGEPDTQYF
.	TRBV2	TRBJ2-7	once	TGTGCCAGCAGTGAGTGGTGGCAGGGGAACTACGAGCAGTACTTC	CASSEWWQGNYEQYF
TRBD1	TRBV5-6	TRBJ1-6	few	TGTGCCAGCAGCCCCGGGACAGGGGAAAATTCACCCCTCCACTTT	CASSPGTGENSPLHF
TRBD2	TRBV5-1	TRBJ2-1	.	TGCGCCAGCAGCCCTCGCGGGGGGGGGCTTTTCAATGAGCAGTTCTTC	CASSPRGGGLFNEQFF
.	TRBV6-5	TRBJ1-6	.	TGTGCCAGCAGTTCCCCAGACACGGGGGCCGAATATAATTCACCCCTCCACTTT	CASSSPDTGAEYNSPLHF
TRBD2	TRBV25-1	TRBJ2-5	few	TGTGCCAGCCAAACGACTAGCGGGGAGAACAATGAGCAGTACTTC	CASQTTSGENNEQYF
TRBD1	TRBV20-1	TRBJ2-1	once	TGCAGTGCTAGTGGGCAGGGGGATTATCTTGAGCAGTTCTTC	CSASGQGDYLEQFF
.	TRBV6-6	TRBJ2-3	.	TGTGCCAACAGGAGGGAAGATACGCAGTATTTT	CANRREDTQYF
.	TRBV7-9	TRBJ2-4	many	TGTGCCAGCAGCTTAGGAGGCCAACCCCAAATTCAGTACTTC	CASSLGGQPQIQYF
.	TRBV7-2	TRBJ1-1	few	TGTGCCAGCAGCTTAGGGGGAAAGTTGAACACTGAAGCTTTCTTT	CASSLGGKLNTEAFF
.	TRBV5-5	TRBJ2-2	.	TGTGCCAGCAGCCCCCGGACAGTTCCAGTCACCGGGGAGCTGTTTTTT	CASSPRTVPVTGELFF
TRBD1	TRBV5-1	TRBJ1-5	once	TGCGCCAGCAGCTTCGAAAATCGGACAGGGGACACCACTTTTAGGAGCAATCAGCCCCAGCATTTT	CASSFENRTGDTTFRSNQPQHF
TRBD1	TRBV5-1	TRBJ2-3	.	TGCGCCAGCGTCCATTCCGACTTACAGGGGAAGAGCACAGATACGCAGTATTTT	CASVHSDLQGKSTDTQYF
TRBD2	TRBV12-3/TRBV12-4	TRBJ2-3	once	TGTGCCAGCAGTCTTAATAGCGGGGGCGACACAGATACGCAGTATTTT	CASSLNSGGDTDTQYF
.	TRBV4-3	TRBJ2-1	once	TGCGCCAGCAGCCAAGATGGGACAAGCTCCTACGAGCAGTTCTTC	CASSQDGTSSYEQFF
.	TRBV3-1	TRBJ2-3	.	TGTGCCAGCAGCCAAACCGGGACTGTCACAGATACGCAGTATTTT	CASSQTGTVTDTQYF